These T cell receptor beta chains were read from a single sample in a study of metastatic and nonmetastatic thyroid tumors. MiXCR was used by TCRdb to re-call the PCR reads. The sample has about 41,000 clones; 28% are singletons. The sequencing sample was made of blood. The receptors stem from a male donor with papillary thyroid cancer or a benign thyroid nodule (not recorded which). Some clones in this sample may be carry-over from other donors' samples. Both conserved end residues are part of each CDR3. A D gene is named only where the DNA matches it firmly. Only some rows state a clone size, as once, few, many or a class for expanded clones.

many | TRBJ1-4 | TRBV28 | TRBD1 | TGTGCCAGCAGTTTGGTTGCCCCAGGGGGTTGGGAAAAACTGTTTTTT | CASSLVAPGGWEKLFF
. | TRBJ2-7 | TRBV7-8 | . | TGTGCCAGCAGCCGAACGCCGGGGGTACAGTTCGGCGAGCAGTACTTC | CASSRTPGVQFGEQYF
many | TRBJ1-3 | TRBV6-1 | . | TGTGCCGTAAAAGGACGTCGAAACACCATATATTTT | CAVKGRRNTIYF
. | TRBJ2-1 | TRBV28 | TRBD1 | TGTGCCAGCAGTCCGGCGGCCGGACAGGGATTTAGGAATGAGCAGTTCTTC | CASSPAAGQGFRNEQFF
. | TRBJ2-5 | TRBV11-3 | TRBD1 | TGTGCCAGCAGCGCCGGCACCGATACAGGGGTCCAAGAGACCCAGTACTTC | CASSAGTDTGVQETQYF
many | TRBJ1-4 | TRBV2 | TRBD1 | TGTGCCAGCACGACAGGGGGCGGGAAACTGTTTTTT | CASTTGGGKLFF
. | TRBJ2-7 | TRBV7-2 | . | TGTGCCAGCAGCATAACCGGGACAATTTCCCAGTACTTC | CASSITGTISQYF
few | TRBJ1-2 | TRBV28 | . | TGTGCCTGCAGTTTCGAGACCCGCGCCTACGTCTACACCTTC | CACSFETRAYVYTF
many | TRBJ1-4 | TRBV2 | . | TGTGCCAGCAGCGGCGGTACAGGTGGGAGCGAAAAACTGTTTTTT | CASSGGTGGSEKLFF
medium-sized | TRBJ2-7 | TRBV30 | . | TGTGCCTGGAGTGTTATGGTACTGGGCGGCGAGCAGTACTTC | CAWSVMVLGGEQYF